This T cell receptor beta chain came from a study of cytotoxic CD8 clonotypes in ibrutinib-treated CLL. TCRdb keeps only in-frame clones here, not all; method: immunoSEQ multiplex PCR. Seen here are 150,000 to 200,000 clones, about 80% observed once, and the top ten hold about 1.9%. V lost 5 bases, J lost 7 bases, and 7 bases stayed unmatched. Germline V gives CDR1 LGHNT, CDR2 FRNRAP. The CDR3 length is 15 residues. This sequence originates from a human donor with chronic lymphocytic leukemia. Sequencing used PBMCs, obtained after 12 months of ibrutinib treatment. This chain links TRBV12-5 with TRBJ2-1; the match to TRBD1 covers 11 bases. The CDR3 sequence is CASGLDRGLINEQFF. The CDR3 DNA sequence: TGTGCTAGTGGTCTGGACAGGGGGCTGATTAATGAGCAGTTCTTC.